This T cell receptor beta chain derives from a study of spatial heterogeneity in lung cancer. Study-level background: The mean occurrence of each unique TCR and UMI combination in raw reads exceeded nine.

From germline, CDR1 is GTSNPN and CDR2 SVGIG (reference sequence). The CDR3 contains 14 residues. Unmatched junction bases numbered 14, after V lost 5 bases and J lost 9 bases. Study conclusions and caveats: Tumor mutation counts were tracked by expanded intratumoral alpha and beta TCR counts.

The time point was: sample taken at primary tumor resection. The donors, approximately 66 patients with untreated early-stage non-small cell lung cancer, provided the samples. Whole RNA was taken from tumor, nontumor lung or frozen PBMC; it was then sequenced unsorted. TCRdb passed the 5' RACE reads through MiXCR, listing each CDR3 protein once. Of several thousand distinct CDR3 sequences listed, approximately 16% are singletons. The sample holds many counts of this clonotype. What it binds is not known. V gene TRBV30 combines with J gene TRBJ2-7; 9 bases fit TRBD1. This clonotype originated in a female donor with early-stage non-small cell lung cancer. This material consisted of lung tumor tissue, taken at surgery. The DNA for the CDR3 is TGTGCCTGGGACTCGGGACAGGGCCAGATAAGGCAGTACTTC. Translating it yields CAWDSGQGQIRQYF.